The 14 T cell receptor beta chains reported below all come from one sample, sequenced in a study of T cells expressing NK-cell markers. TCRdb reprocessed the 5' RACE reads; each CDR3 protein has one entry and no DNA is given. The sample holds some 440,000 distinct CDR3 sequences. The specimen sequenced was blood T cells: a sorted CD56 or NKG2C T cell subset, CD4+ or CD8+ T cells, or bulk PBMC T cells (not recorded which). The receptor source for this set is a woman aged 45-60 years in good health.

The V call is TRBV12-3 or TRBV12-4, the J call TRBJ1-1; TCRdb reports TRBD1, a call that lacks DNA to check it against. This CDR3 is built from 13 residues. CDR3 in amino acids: CASSIPGPRGAFF.

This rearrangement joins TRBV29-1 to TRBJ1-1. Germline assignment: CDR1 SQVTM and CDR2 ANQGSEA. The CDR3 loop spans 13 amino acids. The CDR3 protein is CSVDLKHGTEAFF.

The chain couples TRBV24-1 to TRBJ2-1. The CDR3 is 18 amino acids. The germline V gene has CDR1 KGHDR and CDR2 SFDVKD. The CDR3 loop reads CATSDRSLLAVSYNEQFF.

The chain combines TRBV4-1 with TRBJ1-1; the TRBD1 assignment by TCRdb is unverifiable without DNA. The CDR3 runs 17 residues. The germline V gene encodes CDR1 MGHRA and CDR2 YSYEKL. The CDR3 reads CASSQERRGTGGLEAFF.

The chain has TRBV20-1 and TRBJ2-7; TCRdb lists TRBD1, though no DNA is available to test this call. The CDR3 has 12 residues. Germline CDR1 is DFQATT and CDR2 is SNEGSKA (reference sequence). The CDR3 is CSADSPPYEQYF.

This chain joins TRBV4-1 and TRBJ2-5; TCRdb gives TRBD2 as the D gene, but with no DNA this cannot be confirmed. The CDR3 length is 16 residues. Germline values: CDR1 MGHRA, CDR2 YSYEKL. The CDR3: CASSQETSGHQETQYF.

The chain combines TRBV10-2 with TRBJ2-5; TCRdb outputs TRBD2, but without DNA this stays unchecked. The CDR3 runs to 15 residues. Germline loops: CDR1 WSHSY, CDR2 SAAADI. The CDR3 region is CASSVASGDQETQYF.

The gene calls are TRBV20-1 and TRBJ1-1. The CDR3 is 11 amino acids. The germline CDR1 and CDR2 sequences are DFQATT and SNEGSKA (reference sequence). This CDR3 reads CSAPLNTEAFF.

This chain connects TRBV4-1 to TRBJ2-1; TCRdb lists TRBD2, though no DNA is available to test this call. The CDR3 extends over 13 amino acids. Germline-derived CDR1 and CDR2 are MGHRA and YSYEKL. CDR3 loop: CASWSGRQGEQFF.

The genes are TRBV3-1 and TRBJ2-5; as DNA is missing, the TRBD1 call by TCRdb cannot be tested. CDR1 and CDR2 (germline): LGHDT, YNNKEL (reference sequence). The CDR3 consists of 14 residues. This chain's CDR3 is CASSAPGAGGTQYF.

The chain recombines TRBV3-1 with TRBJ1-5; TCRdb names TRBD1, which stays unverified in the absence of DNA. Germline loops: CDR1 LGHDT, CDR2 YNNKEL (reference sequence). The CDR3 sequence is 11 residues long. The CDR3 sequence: CASSQGGPQHF.

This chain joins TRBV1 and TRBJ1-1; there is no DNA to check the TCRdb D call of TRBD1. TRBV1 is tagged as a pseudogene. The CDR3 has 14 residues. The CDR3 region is CTSSPPHKNTEAFF.

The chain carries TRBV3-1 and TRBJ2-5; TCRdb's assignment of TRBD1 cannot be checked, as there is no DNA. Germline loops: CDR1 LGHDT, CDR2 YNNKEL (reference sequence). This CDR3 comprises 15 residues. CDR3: CASSLIGVPMETQYF.

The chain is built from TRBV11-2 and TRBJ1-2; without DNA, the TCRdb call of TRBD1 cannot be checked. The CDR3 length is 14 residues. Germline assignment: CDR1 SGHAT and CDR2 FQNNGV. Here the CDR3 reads CASSLERQSYGYTF.